This T cell receptor (beta chain) was sequenced during a study of regulatory T cells in long-lasting Graves disease. In building TCR beta libraries, iRepertoire HTBI primers were used together with Arm-PCR of CDR3 regions. TCRdb re-called the multiplex PCR reads with MiXCR, one entry per CDR3 protein. The data contain approximately 270,000 distinct CDR3 sequences, under 20% of them singletons. This clonotype was counted a few times. Its antigen remains unknown. Study-wide points: The persistent group shared around 3,000 public clonotypes, more than the roughly 970 shared by new patients.

As for time point: newly diagnosed GD, antithyroid drugs for less than 3 months. Following extraction of RNA from PBMCs, that RNA was used to make the TCR library. Germline CDR1 and CDR2: LNHDA and SQIVND (reference sequence). The CDR3 loop spans 17 amino acids. V was shortened by 4 bases and J by 6 bases, with 22 bases between the two germline ends. Separately, the same data were catalogued under a study of T cells in Graves' hyperthyroidism and ophthalmopathy.

V usage is TRBV19 and J usage is TRBJ2-1; possibly TRBD2 for D (5 bases). This sample comprised peripheral blood mononuclear cells (PBMCs), obtained at new diagnosis, from a patient treated with antithyroid drugs. This clonotype originated in a woman aged 25 to 39 with Graves disease. This CDR3 reads CASSTLTTGLAPNEQFF. In DNA form, the CDR3 reads TGTGCCAGTAGTACATTGACTACGGGTCTAGCCCCCAATGAGCAGTTCTTC.